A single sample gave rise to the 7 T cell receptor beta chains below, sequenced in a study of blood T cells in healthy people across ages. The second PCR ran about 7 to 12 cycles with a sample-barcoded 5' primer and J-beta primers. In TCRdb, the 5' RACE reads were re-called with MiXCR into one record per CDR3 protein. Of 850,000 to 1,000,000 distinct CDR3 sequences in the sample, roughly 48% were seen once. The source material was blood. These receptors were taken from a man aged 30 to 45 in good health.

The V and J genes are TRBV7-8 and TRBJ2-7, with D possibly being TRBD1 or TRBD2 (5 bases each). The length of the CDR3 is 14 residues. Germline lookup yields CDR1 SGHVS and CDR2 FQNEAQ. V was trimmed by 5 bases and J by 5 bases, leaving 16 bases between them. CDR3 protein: CASSPKDTRDEQYF. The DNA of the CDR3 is TGTGCCAGCAGCCCTAAGGACACTAGGGACGAGCAGTACTTC. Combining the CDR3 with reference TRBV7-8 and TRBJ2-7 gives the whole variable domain GAGVSQSPRYKVAKRGQDVALRCDPISGHVSLFWYQQALGQGPEFLTYFQNEAQLDKSGLPSDRFFAERPEGSVSTLKIQRTQQEDSAVYLCASSPKDTRDEQYFGPGTRLTVT.

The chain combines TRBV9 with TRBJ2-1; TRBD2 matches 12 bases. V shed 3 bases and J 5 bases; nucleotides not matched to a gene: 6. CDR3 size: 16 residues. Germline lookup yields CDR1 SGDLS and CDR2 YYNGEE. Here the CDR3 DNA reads TGTGCCAGCAGCGCCCGGACTAGCGGGGCGCACAATGAGCAGTTCTTC. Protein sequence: CASSARTSGAHNEQFF.

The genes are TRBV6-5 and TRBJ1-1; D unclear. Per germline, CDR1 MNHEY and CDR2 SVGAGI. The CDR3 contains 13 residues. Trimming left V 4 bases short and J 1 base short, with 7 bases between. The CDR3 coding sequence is TGTGCCAGCAGTTGGAAGCCGAACACTGAAGCTTTCTTT. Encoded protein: CASSWKPNTEAFF.

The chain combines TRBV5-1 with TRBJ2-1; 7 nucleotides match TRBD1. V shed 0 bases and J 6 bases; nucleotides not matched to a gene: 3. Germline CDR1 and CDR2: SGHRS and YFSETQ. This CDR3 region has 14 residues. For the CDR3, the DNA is TGCGCCAGCAGCTTGGGACAGGGTCCCAATGAGCAGTTCTTC. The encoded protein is CASSLGQGPNEQFF.

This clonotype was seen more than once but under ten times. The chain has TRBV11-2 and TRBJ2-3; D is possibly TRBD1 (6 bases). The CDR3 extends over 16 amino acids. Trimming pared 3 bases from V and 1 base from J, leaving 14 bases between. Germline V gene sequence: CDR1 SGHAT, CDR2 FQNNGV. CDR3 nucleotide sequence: TGTGCCAGCAGCTTCGAACAGGGATGGGGCACAGATACGCAGTATTTT. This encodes CASSFEQGWGTDTQYF.

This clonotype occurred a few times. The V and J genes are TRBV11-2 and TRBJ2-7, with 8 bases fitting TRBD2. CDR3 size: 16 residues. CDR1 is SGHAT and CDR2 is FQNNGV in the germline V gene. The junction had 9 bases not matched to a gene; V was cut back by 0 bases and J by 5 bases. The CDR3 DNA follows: TGTGCCAGCAGCTTAGAGGCCGGGGGGGCTTTAGACGAGCAGTACTTC. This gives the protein CASSLEAGGALDEQYF.

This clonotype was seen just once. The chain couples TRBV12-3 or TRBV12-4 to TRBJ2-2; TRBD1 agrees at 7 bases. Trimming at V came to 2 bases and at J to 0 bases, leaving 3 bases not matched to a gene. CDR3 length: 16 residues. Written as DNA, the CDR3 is TGTGCCAGCAGTTTAAGTACAGGGGCGAACACCGGGGAGCTGTTTTTT. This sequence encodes CASSLSTGANTGELFF.